These T cell receptor beta chains were read from a single sample in a study of PD-L1 blockade in urothelial cancer. Sequencing was performed with immunoSEQ multiplex PCR; in TCRdb, only in-frame clones are kept and a portion is missing. The sample comprises tens of thousands of clones, approximately 77% of which are singletons, and over 3.5% rests with the top ten. The source material was PBMCs, sampled around atezolizumab (anti-PD-L1) treatment. The receptors come from a man between 65 and 85 years old with urothelial cancer. The CDR3 runs from the conserved cysteine through the conserved F or W. Fields, in order: J gene, clone size, D gene, V gene, CDR3 DNA, CDR3 protein. D genes are given only for firm matches. Size values are once, few and many counts, or a class for expanded clones, and some rows have none.

TRBJ1-1,NA,TRBD1,TRBV18,TGTGCCAGCTCACTTTTCGGGACAGCGAACACTGAAGCTTTCTTT,CASSLFGTANTEAFF
TRBJ2-7,NA,TRBD1,TRBV7-9,TGTGCCAGCAGCCCTTGGACAGGGGATGAGCAGTACTTC,CASSPWTGDEQYF
TRBJ2-1,NA,NA,TRBV5-1,TGCGCCAGCAGCTTGGCCGGGGGAAGGGGCCGCAATGAGCAGTTCTTC,CASSLAGGRGRNEQFF
TRBJ2-7,once,NA,TRBV18,TGTGCCAGCTCACCAGTCGGACGGAGGGAGGAGCAGTACTTC,CASSPVGRREEQYF
TRBJ2-5,NA,NA,TRBV15,TGTGCCACCAGCAGAGAAGGACAGTCCCAAGAGACCCAGTACTTC,CATSREGQSQETQYF
TRBJ2-5,NA,TRBD2,TRBV7-2,TGTGCCAGCAGCTTAGTTGGCGGGGGGGCTGGAGAGACCCAGTACTTC,CASSLVGGGAGETQYF
TRBJ2-1,NA,TRBD1,TRBV28,TGTGCCAGCTGGATGACAGGGGAGGAGAAGTTCTTC,CASWMTGEEKFF
TRBJ1-1,NA,TRBD1,TRBV6-4,TGTGCCAGCAAACAGGGGGCCCAGAACACTGAAGCTTTCTTT,CASKQGAQNTEAFF
TRBJ2-7,NA,TRBD1,TRBV7-9,TGTGCCAGCAGCTTGACAGGGGGTGGATCCGAGCAGTACTTC,CASSLTGGGSEQYF
TRBJ2-1,NA,TRBD2,TRBV5-4,TGTGCCAGCAGGCGGACTAGCGGGGGGAGGAATGAGCAGTTCTTC,CASRRTSGGRNEQFF
TRBJ1-2,NA,TRBD1,TRBV19,TGTGCCAGTAGTATGCAACTTACAGGGGTACGCTATGGCTACACCTTC,CASSMQLTGVRYGYTF
TRBJ1-2,once,TRBD1,TRBV5-1,TGCGCCAGCAGCACGGGACAGGGGGCAGGAGGCTACACCTTC,CASSTGQGAGGYTF
TRBJ2-5,NA,TRBD2,TRBV2,TGTGCCAGCAGTTTTGGGACTAGCGGGGGGGCCGGGGAGACCCAGTACTTC,CASSFGTSGGAGETQYF
TRBJ2-6,NA,TRBD1,TRBV9,TGTGCCAGCAGTCCAAGGTTCGGGGGACAGGGGCTCTCTGGGGCCAACGTCCTGACTTTC,CASSPRFGGQGLSGANVLTF
TRBJ1-4,few,TRBD1,TRBV5-4,TGTGCCAGCAGCTCCTCGACCGGGACAGAGAATGAAAAACTGTTTTTT,CASSSSTGTENEKLFF
TRBJ1-2,few,NA,TRBV6-1,TGTGCCAGCAGCGAAACAGGGCTCTATGGCTACACCTTC,CASSETGLYGYTF
TRBJ2-5,NA,TRBD2,TRBV5-4,TGTGCCAGCAGCTTGTTTTCTAGCGGGATAGAGACCCAGTACTTC,CASSLFSSGIETQYF
TRBJ1-1,NA,TRBD1,TRBV7-9,TGTGCCAGCAGCTTAGAATCGATCAGGGGGGCTTTCTTT,CASSLESIRGAFF
TRBJ2-3,NA,TRBD2,TRBV18,TGTGCCAGCTCACCGGCCTTGGCTAGCGGAGGCACAGATACGCAGTATTTT,CASSPALASGGTDTQYF
TRBJ2-7,NA,TRBD2,TRBV5-4,TGTGCCAGCAGCCCTGGACTAGCGGAGAACGAGCAGTACTTC,CASSPGLAENEQYF
TRBJ2-7,medium-sized,TRBD1,TRBV7-9,TGTGCCAGCAGCTCCTCCTGGGACAGGGGCAACGAGCAGTACTTC,CASSSSWDRGNEQYF
TRBJ2-6,once,NA,TRBV21-1,TGTGCCAGCAGCAAAGCGGCGGGGGATGGGGCCAACGTCCTGACTTTC,CASSKAAGDGANVLTF
TRBJ2-7,few,NA,TRBV11-2,TGTGCCAGCAGCCCACGTGGGGGACAAAGAACCTACGAGCAGTACTTC,CASSPRGGQRTYEQYF
TRBJ1-2,NA,TRBD1,TRBV9,TGTGCCAGCAGCCTCGGGACAGGCCTCAACTATGGCTACACCTTC,CASSLGTGLNYGYTF
TRBJ2-7,NA,TRBD2,TRBV10-3,TGTGCCATCACAGTCACTAGCGCCTCCTACGAGCAGTACTTC,CAITVTSASYEQYF
TRBJ1-2,NA,NA,TRBV30,TGTGCCTGGAGTGTAGGGGGGACGCCGGGGGGGAAAAACTATGGCTACACCTTC,CAWSVGGTPGGKNYGYTF
TRBJ2-1,NA,TRBD2,TRBV4-1,TGCGCCAGCAGCCGGGGACTAGCGGCGCAAACTTGGAATGAGCAGTTCTTC,CASSRGLAAQTWNEQFF
TRBJ2-5,NA,NA,TRBV12-5,TGTGCTAGTGGTTTACAACAGGGTTGGACCCAGTACTTC,CASGLQQGWTQYF
TRBJ2-6,NA,TRBD1,TRBV11-1,TGTGCCAGCAGCTTTGGGACAGGGTTAGCTGGGGCCAACGTCCTGACTTTC,CASSFGTGLAGANVLTF
TRBJ2-7,NA,NA,TRBV7-7,TGTGCTAGCAGCTTAGTGGAGGGGTACGAGCAGTACTTC,CASSLVEGYEQYF
TRBJ2-5,NA,NA,TRBV19,TGTGCCAGTAGTATTATGGAGACCCAGTACTTC,CASSIMETQYF
TRBJ2-3,NA,TRBD2,TRBV5-4,TGTGCCAGCAGCTTGGCAACGGGGGGGCAAGATACGCAGTATTTT,CASSLATGGQDTQYF
TRBJ2-7,once,NA,TRBV5-4,TGTGCCAGCAGCTTGGCCGGGACATCAGAGCAGTACTTC,CASSLAGTSEQYF
TRBJ1-2,NA,NA,TRBV2,TGTGCCAGCAGCGAGACTAACTATGGCTACACCTTC,CASSETNYGYTF
TRBJ2-1,NA,TRBD2,TRBV7-3,TGTGCCAGCAGCTTAACGGGGACTAATTACAATGAGCAGTTCTTC,CASSLTGTNYNEQFF
TRBJ2-2,NA,NA,TRBV10-3,TGTGCCATCAGTGAGTCTAACAGGGCCACCGGGGAGCTGTTTTTT,CAISESNRATGELFF
TRBJ2-5,NA,TRBD2,TRBV6-5,TGTGCCAGCAGCCCCCCTGGCGGGGGGCAAGAGACCCAGTACTTC,CASSPPGGGQETQYF
TRBJ2-5,NA,TRBD2,TRBV11-3,TGTGCCAGCAGCTCCCAGACTAGCCAGAAGGCAGAGACCCAGTACTTC,CASSSQTSQKAETQYF
TRBJ2-5,NA,NA,TRBV5-6,TGTGCCAGCAGCTTACGGCGGGACGTTAAAGAGACCCAGTACTTC,CASSLRRDVKETQYF
TRBJ2-1,NA,NA,TRBV2,TGTGCCAGCCGTATCGAGCAGGGCTGGAGTGAGCAGTTCTTC,CASRIEQGWSEQFF
TRBJ2-7,NA,NA,TRBV2,TGTGCCAGCAACTATCGAGACGAGCAGTACTTC,CASNYRDEQYF
TRBJ2-1,NA,NA,TRBV5-4,TGTGCCAGCAGCCCGAAGAGACTAGGGCGCTACAATGAGCAGTTCTTC,CASSPKRLGRYNEQFF
TRBJ1-1,NA,TRBD1,TRBV5-5,TGTGCCAGCAGCCTCCCTTCCGACAGGGAGGCTTTCTTT,CASSLPSDREAFF
TRBJ2-7,medium-sized,TRBD2,TRBV7-2,TGTGCCAGCAGCTTAGGCTATGGCGGAGCGGGAGGAGAGCAGTACTTC,CASSLGYGGAGGEQYF
TRBJ2-7,NA,NA,TRBV7-2,TGTGCCAGCAGCCTCGCGACAGGCCGGTACGAGCAGTACTTC,CASSLATGRYEQYF